This TCR beta chain is drawn from a study of T cells after posttransplantation cyclophosphamide. Study-level findings and limits: Later blood repertoires were often dominated by clones from the donor CD8+ memory compartment. Recipient CMV seropositivity and CMV reactivation strongly tracked TRB clonality. TRB overlap between skin or GI tissue T cells and blood was limited.

Here immunoSEQ multiplex PCR was the method, and the copy in TCRdb shows in-frame clones only, minus some. The sample holds approximately 10,000 clones, just over 90% seen once. Busulfan-fludarabine conditioning, marrow transplant, and cyclophosphamide on days +3 and +4 were administered. J was trimmed by 2 bases and V by 2 bases; bases with no gene match: 11. CDR1 and CDR2 from the germline V gene are SGHRS and YFSETQ. The CDR3 loop spans 17 amino acids. Worth noting for this clone: What it binds is unknown.

The sample here was PBMCs, taken after allogeneic stem cell transplant with posttransplant cyclophosphamide. The TCR comes from a female patient aged 25-40 years who received an allogeneic stem cell transplant from an unrelated donor, was CMV-positive, and had no GVHD. The graft donor may account for some of the T cells. V gene TRBV5-1 combines with J gene TRBJ2-7; 9 bases line up with TRBD1. The CDR3 DNA is TGCGCCAGCAGCTTCTCCCGACTGGACAGGGGAACCTACGAGCAGTACTTC. This codes for CASSFSRLDRGTYEQYF.